This T cell receptor beta chain was obtained from a study of blood T cell repertoires in COVID-19. Study-level background: The study drew acute and convalescent COVID-19 samples from the United States, Italy and Spain. The analysed material was cDNA or gDNA that came from T cells, B-cell-depleted T cells, or PBMCs.

The V gene end was trimmed by 2 bases and the J gene end by 8 bases; junction bases not matched to a gene: 8. CDR3 size: 15 residues. The germline V gene has CDR1 SEHNR and CDR2 FQNEAQ (reference sequence). As originally analysed: The assay estimated nucleated cells by amplifying reference gene primers. Method: immunoSEQ multiplex PCR; TCRdb's copy keeps in-frame clones and lacks some. V, J and clone size are taken as reported in that table, and D and trimming were inferred from the DNA itself. The sample contains approximately 67,000 clones, roughly nine tenths of which appear only once. This rearrangement joins TRBV7-9 to TRBJ1-4, with 7 bases aligning to TRBD1. This TCR came from a human donor in a cohort sampled during active COVID-19. The sequenced sample consisted of peripheral blood. CDR3 amino acids: CASSLSGGRGEKLFF. The CDR3 coding sequence is TGTGCCAGCAGCTTATCAGGGGGAAGAGGGGAAAAACTGTTTTTT.